Reported below is one TCR beta chain. Authors' data handling: Amplification from reference gene primers served as the basis for estimated nucleated cell counts. Using immunoSEQ multiplex PCR, the repertoire was profiled, and TCRdb retains in-frame clones only, with some absent. That table supplies the V and J calls and clone size; D and trimming were determined from the DNA. The table includes more than 200,000 clones, around 86% detected once. Enrollment of patients from Seattle took place during active infection, with longitudinal follow-up. This sample is part of a study of blood T cell repertoires in COVID-19. Study summary: Collection of acute and convalescent COVID-19 samples took place in the United States, Italy and Spain.

CDR1 is LNHDA, CDR2 SQIVND, per germline (reference sequence). The V gene end was trimmed by 3 bases and the J gene end by 4 bases; junction bases not matched to a gene: 1. This CDR3 is 15 amino acids long. The sequence was collected from a woman between 55 and 75 years old with COVID-19, enrolled during active disease. The chain combines TRBV19 with TRBJ2-2; 11 bases line up with TRBD1. The material sequenced was peripheral blood. For the CDR3, the DNA is TGTGCCAGTAGTATTGGGACAGGGGGCACCGGGGAGCTGTTTTTT. This translates into CASSIGTGGTGELFF.